Sequencing of this T cell receptor beta chain was carried out in a study of cytomegalovirus exposure and HLA in healthy donors. Study-wide background: Findings of an earlier analysis included more than 90 million unique TCR beta sequences from 200 million or so T cells. Around 81% of 300 to 450 genotyped donors fell in the Caucasian-associated ancestry cluster. Study observations and caveats: A few chains tied to CMV proved CMV antigen-specific in vitro. Analyses of presence and absence presupposed an approximately uniform sequencing depth across donors.

The PCR used 60 Vbeta and 13 Jbeta primers. Libraries were prepared by immunoSEQ multiplex PCR; TCRdb keeps only in-frame clonotypes and omits some of them. This sample carries about 160,000 clones, about four fifths of them seen once, and the ten largest clones take 7% to 9.5%. About this clone: The antigen remains unidentified.

The CDR3 has 15 residues. Trimming took 4 bases from V and 6 from J, leaving 18 bases between them. Germline CDR1 is MNHEY and CDR2 is SMNVEV (reference sequence). The gene calls are TRBV27 and TRBJ1-2, with D tentatively TRBD1 (6 bases). The sequenced sample was PBMCs. The sequence derives from a male donor in good health and CMV-seropositive. The CDR3 protein is CASSSTGTRGHGYTF. The CDR3 DNA follows: TGTGCCAGCAGTTCGACCGGGACAAGGGGCCATGGCTACACCTTC.